Detailed here is one T cell receptor beta chain. Its antigen is unknown. Assay: immunoSEQ multiplex PCR; the TCRdb copy retains only in-frame clones and omits some. The sample includes 60,000 to 80,000 clones, about 90% of them seen just once. These data come from a study of graft-versus-host responses after intestinal transplantation. About the research overall: Each patient got anti-thymocyte globulin induction, then tacrolimus and steroids for around three years.

Study-level points and caveats: Where graft-donor T cell macrochimerism was present, patients had high graft-versus-host to host-versus-graft clonal ratios in allografts. Levels of circulating GvH clones at their peak were associated with early post-transplant HvG declines.

V was clipped by 1 base and J by 8 bases, with 9 bases between them. The CDR3 totals 13 residues. The germline V gene encodes CDR1 SGHDT and CDR2 YYEEEE. The sequence derives from a human donor who received an intestinal transplant. Sequencing was performed on unstimulated CD8+ T cells sorted from spleen or lymph node cells, taken before intestinal transplant. J is TRBJ1-4 and V is TRBV5-6; D unclear. The chain's CDR3 is CASSLLAEEKLFF. The CDR3 DNA is TGTGCCAGCAGCTTGCTGGCAGAAGAAAAACTGTTTTTT. Together with reference TRBV5-6 and TRBJ1-4, the CDR3 gives the full variable domain: DAGVTQSPTHLIKTRGQQVTLRCSPKSGHDTVSWYQQALGQGPQFIFQYYEEEERQRGNFPDRFSGHQFPNYSSELNVNALLLGDSALYLCASSLLAEEKLFFGSGTQLSVL.